This T cell receptor beta chain was identified in a study of graft-versus-host responses after intestinal transplantation. The CDR3 has 15 amino acids. Germline values: CDR1 MGHRA, CDR2 YSYEKL. The J segment lost 0 bases and the V segment lost 1 base, leaving 3 bases of the junction unmatched. The repertoire was sequenced with immunoSEQ multiplex PCR; TCRdb's copy has only in-frame clones and lacks some. Among about 90,000 clones listed, over 75% were seen once. Comments on this clone: The antigen is undetermined.

Study findings and constraints: Elevated graft-versus-host to host-versus-graft clonal ratios in allografts were recorded for patients with graft-donor T cell macrochimerism.

This clonotype was sampled from a human donor who received an intestinal transplant. This sample comprised unstimulated CD8+ T cells sorted from spleen or lymph node cells, obtained before intestinal transplant. The chain employs TRBV4-1 and TRBJ2-7, with 7 bases fitting TRBD2. DNA of the CDR3: TGCGCCAGCAGCCAAGGGGCGGGGGACTCCTACGAGCAGTACTTC. This codes for CASSQGAGDSYEQYF.